This T cell receptor (beta chain) was captured by sequencing in a study of the immune and genomic landscape of osteosarcoma (dated by TCRdb to the early 2020s). About the full investigation: The overall cohort comprised around 48 pediatric and adult patients with high-grade osteosarcoma, with a median age at diagnosis of 25 to 35 years (range about 5-90). The cohort was enriched for poor-risk disease, with 73% showing unfavorable pathologic response to standard therapy and about 69% deceased. In the overall cohort, under 65% of patients were male, and localized disease at diagnosis was presented by about 73% of patients. Osteosarcoma specimens were profiled with whole genome, RNA and T-cell receptor sequencing plus immunohistochemistry and reverse phase protein arrays so that immunogenic potential could be defined. TCR sequencing results were integrated with transcriptome, protein array and immunostaining data to characterize the osteosarcoma immunogenomic landscape. The study aimed to explain the limited clinical activity of immune checkpoint inhibitors in osteosarcoma. A couple of samples from the same tumor site were contributed by each of three patients. Study-wide findings and limitations: The clonality benchmarks were taken from external normal skin and healthy peripheral blood data instead of from matched normal tissue. About 5 cases had a single hyperexpanded clone dominating the repertoire, and all had fewer than 100 T-cell clonotypes. Productive TCR clonality was low overall, averaging around 0.1 with a maximum of roughly 0.3, suggesting limited T-cell clonal expansion. Along with the frozen tumor specimens, matched blood was collected from just two patients. TCR productive clonality was higher in the immune-hot C3 cluster than the cold C1 cluster but still low overall. No statistical method determined sample size because osteosarcoma is rare and all possible samples were collected.

Specimens were post-treatment primary, local recurrence and metastasis tumors from poor-prognosis patients. Remarks on this clone: Its antigen has not been determined. No per-base quality is available; no much larger clone lies one base away.

The ImmunoSEQ Assay (Adaptive Biotechnologies) was used to immunosequence the CDR3 regions of the TCR beta chain. On the authors' methods: TCRB rearrangements, read counts, read proportions and gene usage were exported through the ImmunoSEQ Analyzer platform. Using productive rearrangements, T-cell clonality was calculated as 1 minus Pielou's evenness. In the clonal space homeostasis analysis, clonotypes were sorted into rare, small, medium, large or hyperexpanded (0.01 to 1 of the repertoire) bins. TCR productive clonality was compared across immune clusters C1, C2 and C3 using the Wilcoxon rank sum test. TCRdb obtained this table from immuneACCESS and retained in-frame rearrangements with V and J assigned. These tables miss some clones; where compared with another copy, unresolved V genes account for less than half of the shortfall, and the remainder is unexplained. V and J calls and clone size follow that table, whereas D and trimming were derived from the DNA. This sample is represented by more than 10,000 clones; 60% to 75% of them were singletons. The ten largest make up 15% to 20% of the sample.

V is pared back by 8 bases and J by 6 bases, with 11 bases lying between the germline termini. The CDR3, from cysteine to phenylalanine, totals 12 residues. The kept DNA is CDR3 alone, 36 bases in frame from the first base. Looking up the germline V gene (reference sequence) yields CDR1 SEHNR and CDR2 FQNEAQ. The chain couples TRBV7-9 to TRBJ2-1; the D gene cannot be named for sure. The receptor comes from a human donor with osteosarcoma. Source material: osteosarcoma tumor tissue from the lung. The sequenced DNA is TGTGCCAGCCCAAGCGAACCCAATGAGCAGTTCTTC. This gives the protein CASPSEPNEQFF.